The 4 T cell receptor beta chains presented below share a single source sample, sequenced in a study of shared clonotypes between healthy human individuals. CD8 cells regarded as naive lacked CD45RO, were positively chosen for CCR7, and omitted terminally differentiated effector memory CD45RA+ cells. Sequencing was performed with immunoSEQ multiplex PCR; in TCRdb, only in-frame clones are kept and a portion is missing. Here the sample spans roughly 2 million clones, approximately 94% being singletons. Sequences were obtained from naive CD8+ T cells sorted from blood. The receptors stem from a man aged 18-30 years in good health.

The rearrangement links TRBV6-5 to TRBJ1-6; 10 positions agree with TRBD1. Germline CDR1 MNHEY, CDR2 SVGAGI. CDR3 length: 13 residues. V shed 4 bases, J shed 9 bases, and the junction held 0 bases outside the gene matches. The CDR3, as DNA: TGTGCCAGCAGTTGGACAGGGGGTTCACCCCTCCACTTT. Translation: CASSWTGGSPLHF.

Here the CDR3 reads CASSAGTGEARLFF. The CDR3 coding sequence is TGTGCCAGCAGCGCCGGGACAGGGGAGGCCCGATTGTTCTTC. The V gene is TRBV9, the J gene TRBJ2-1, with 10 bases that match TRBD1. The CDR3 has 14 amino acids. Germline assignment: CDR1 SGDLS and CDR2 YYNGEE. V shed 3 bases, J shed 15 bases, and the junction held 12 bases outside the gene matches.

The chain has TRBV7-2 and TRBJ2-7; D is undetermined. The CDR3 spans 14 residues. Germline CDR1 is SGHTA and CDR2 is FQGNSA. The V end was cut by 1 base, the J end by 6 bases, with 13 bases between. The CDR3 DNA follows: TGTGCCAGCAGCTTAGGCCCCTTTTCCGGCGAGCAGTACTTC. This codes for CASSLGPFSGEQYF.

In the case of this clone: The sample holds other DNA sequences that translate to the same CDR3. The chain has TRBV27 and TRBJ2-7, with D perhaps given as TRBD1 or TRBD2 (6 bases each). The CDR3 extends over 12 amino acids. Germline V gene data show CDR1 as MNHEY and CDR2 as SMNVEV (reference sequence). The V gene lost 3 bases and the J gene lost 6 bases, with 9 bases spanning the gap. The CDR3: CASSFGGGEQYF. As DNA, the CDR3 is TGTGCCAGCAGTTTCGGAGGGGGCGAGCAGTACTTC.